This T cell receptor (beta chain) was obtained from a study of human T cells and chemical hapten exposure. This clonotype appeared many times. Documented time point: patch test 2, 6 weeks after DPC sensitization. Treatment given: therapeutic diphenylcyclopropenone sensitization with weekly scalp DPC. In TCRdb, the RACE reads were re-called with MiXCR into one record per CDR3 protein. The repertoire has a few hundred thousand distinct CDR3 sequences, roughly 6.3% of them found once; the top ten carry around 6.1%. This TCR derives from a young woman with alopecia areata. Some clones in this sample may be carry-over from other donors' samples. The specimen comprised whole blood, sampled in connection with sensitization to the hapten diphenylcyclopropenone (DPC).

The DNA of the CDR3 is TGTGCCAGCACCCCGAGAAGTCAGACCTACGAGCAGTACTTC. Protein product: CASTPRSQTYEQYF. This chain joins TRBV7-9 and TRBJ2-7; D is uncertain. Germline V lookup: CDR1 SEHNR, CDR2 FQNEAQ (reference sequence). The CDR3 runs to 14 residues. Between the trimmed V and J ends, which lost 7 bases and 2 bases, there was a span of 15 bases.